The T cell receptor beta chain described here comes from a study of cytomegalovirus exposure and HLA in healthy donors. Study-level points and caveats: The study assumed roughly uniform donor sequencing depth for presence/absence analyses.

Germline V lookup: CDR1 MNHEY, CDR2 SMNVEV (reference sequence). This CDR3 is 15 amino acids long. The V segment lost 6 bases and the J segment 6 bases; nucleotides outside the gene matches: 10. The primer mix had 60 Vbeta and 13 Jbeta primers. Profiling relied on immunoSEQ multiplex PCR, and the TCRdb table lists in-frame clones only, not all of them. The sample lists 180,000 or so clones; around four fifths were seen once. Remarks on this clone: What it binds is not known.

The sequenced sample was PBMCs. The receptor comes from a man between 18 and 29 years old in good health and CMV-seronegative. The chain has TRBV27 and TRBJ1-5, with TRBD1 matching 8 bases. The CDR3 DNA sequence: TGTGCCAGCAGCCCCCTCGGACAGGGCGGTCAGCCCCAGCATTTT. Translated, it gives CASSPLGQGGQPQHF.